This is a list of T cell receptor beta chains from one sample in a study of beta chain features in type 1 diabetes. The method was immunoSEQ multiplex PCR; TCRdb's version includes in-frame clones alone and lacks a portion of them. Of under 300,000 clones in the sample, around a quarter are singletons; the top ten hold approximately 4%. The sequenced sample was central memory CD4+ T cells from blood. The source of these receptors is a young man in good health. The CDR3 runs from the conserved cysteine through the conserved F or W. D genes are given only for firm matches. Some rows mark clone size as missing; the rest say once, few, many or name a class of expanded clone.

CDR3nt: TGTGCCAGCAGCTTAGACCTATCGAGCGGGGAGCTGTTTTTT; CDR3aa: CASSLDLSSGELFF; d_gene: NA; j_gene: TRBJ2-2; abundance: few; v_gene: TRBV7-9
CDR3nt: TGTGCCAGCAGCCCCGGGGGGGTTGGCACAGATACGCAGTATTTT; CDR3aa: CASSPGGVGTDTQYF; d_gene: TRBD2; j_gene: TRBJ2-3; abundance: NA; v_gene: TRBV7-2
CDR3nt: TGCGCCAGCAGCTTGGGGGCCTCTGCGCAAGAGACCCAGTACTTC; CDR3aa: CASSLGASAQETQYF; d_gene: NA; j_gene: TRBJ2-5; abundance: NA; v_gene: TRBV5-1
CDR3nt: TGTGCCAGCAGCTTAGTAGCTAGCGGGTACAATGAGCAGTTCTTC; CDR3aa: CASSLVASGYNEQFF; d_gene: TRBD2; j_gene: TRBJ2-1; abundance: few; v_gene: TRBV11-2
CDR3nt: TGTGCCAGCAGTCTGAATCTGACAGGGATCTCCTACTACGAGCAGTACTTC; CDR3aa: CASSLNLTGISYYEQYF; d_gene: TRBD1; j_gene: TRBJ2-7; abundance: few; v_gene: TRBV28
CDR3nt: TGTGCCAGCACCCAAGCGGACAGGGGAGCCTATGGCTACACCTTC; CDR3aa: CASTQADRGAYGYTF; d_gene: TRBD1; j_gene: TRBJ1-2; abundance: NA; v_gene: TRBV6-1
CDR3nt: TGTGCCAGCAGCTTTCAGTCCTTCAGGGGGCGAGAGACCCAGTACTTC; CDR3aa: CASSFQSFRGRETQYF; d_gene: TRBD1; j_gene: TRBJ2-5; abundance: NA; v_gene: TRBV7-2
CDR3nt: TGTGCCAGCAGCTTGGCCGGGACAGGGATCTCCTACGAGCAGTACTTC; CDR3aa: CASSLAGTGISYEQYF; d_gene: TRBD1; j_gene: TRBJ2-7; abundance: NA; v_gene: TRBV5-4
CDR3nt: TGTGCCAGCAGCTTCGGGACTAGCTCCTACAATGAGCAGTTCTTC; CDR3aa: CASSFGTSSYNEQFF; d_gene: TRBD2; j_gene: TRBJ2-1; abundance: few; v_gene: TRBV11-2
CDR3nt: TGTGCCAGCAGCTCAACGGCGAGAAGGATGAACACTGAAGCTTTCTTT; CDR3aa: CASSSTARRMNTEAFF; d_gene: NA; j_gene: TRBJ1-1; abundance: many; v_gene: TRBV4-2
CDR3nt: TGTGCCAGCACCCCGGACTGGACGGCGCCCGAGCAGTACTTC; CDR3aa: CASTPDWTAPEQYF; d_gene: NA; j_gene: TRBJ2-7; abundance: few; v_gene: TRBV7-2
CDR3nt: TGTGCCACCAGCACGGGGGGGCCCACAGATACGCAGTATTTT; CDR3aa: CATSTGGPTDTQYF; d_gene: TRBD2; j_gene: TRBJ2-3; abundance: NA; v_gene: TRBV15
CDR3nt: TGTGCCAGCAGCTTAGGAGGGGGCGACACCGGGGAGCTGTTTTTT; CDR3aa: CASSLGGGDTGELFF; d_gene: TRBD1; j_gene: TRBJ2-2; abundance: NA; v_gene: TRBV7-9
CDR3nt: TGTGCCAGCAGCTGGAACCAAGCGGGGATCCAAGAGACCCAGTACTTC; CDR3aa: CASSWNQAGIQETQYF; d_gene: TRBD2; j_gene: TRBJ2-5; abundance: NA; v_gene: TRBV5-6
CDR3nt: TGTGCCAGCAGCTCTTCGTATAGCGGGGTCACAGATACGCAGTATTTT; CDR3aa: CASSSSYSGVTDTQYF; d_gene: TRBD2; j_gene: TRBJ2-3; abundance: NA; v_gene: TRBV11-2
CDR3nt: TGTGCCAGCAGTTTACAGGGGCAGCCCCAGCATTTT; CDR3aa: CASSLQGQPQHF; d_gene: NA; j_gene: TRBJ1-5; abundance: NA; v_gene: TRBV28
CDR3nt: TGTGCCAGCTCACCCGCACAGGGGAGGTACGAGCAGTACTTC; CDR3aa: CASSPAQGRYEQYF; d_gene: NA; j_gene: TRBJ2-7; abundance: many; v_gene: TRBV18
CDR3nt: TGTGCCACCAGCAGACCTCAGGGGGAGCAGTTCTTC; CDR3aa: CATSRPQGEQFF; d_gene: NA; j_gene: TRBJ2-1; abundance: NA; v_gene: TRBV15
CDR3nt: TGCAGCGGCGGGACTAGCGCGAGCACAGATACGCAGTATTTT; CDR3aa: CSGGTSASTDTQYF; d_gene: TRBD2; j_gene: TRBJ2-3; abundance: few; v_gene: TRBV29-1
CDR3nt: TGTGCCAGCAGTTTGGCGGGGGCGGCCGGGTATGGCTACACCTTC; CDR3aa: CASSLAGAAGYGYTF; d_gene: NA; j_gene: TRBJ1-2; abundance: few; v_gene: TRBV27
CDR3nt: TGTGCCTGGCTTGGCCAGGATACGCAGTATTTT; CDR3aa: CAWLGQDTQYF; d_gene: NA; j_gene: TRBJ2-3; abundance: NA; v_gene: TRBV30
CDR3nt: TGTGCCAGCAGCCAGAGAGGGCTGCAGTTCTTC; CDR3aa: CASSQRGLQFF; d_gene: NA; j_gene: TRBJ2-1; abundance: NA; v_gene: TRBV7-2
CDR3nt: TGTGCCAGCAGCTGGGACAGGGGGCTGGAGACCCAGTACTTC; CDR3aa: CASSWDRGLETQYF; d_gene: TRBD1; j_gene: TRBJ2-5; abundance: few; v_gene: TRBV7-2
CDR3nt: TGTGCCTGGAATTTGGGCTATGGCTACACCTTC; CDR3aa: CAWNLGYGYTF; d_gene: NA; j_gene: TRBJ1-2; abundance: few; v_gene: TRBV30
CDR3nt: TGTGCCAGCTCACCTTCCCGGGGCCCGGAGACCCAGTACTTC; CDR3aa: CASSPSRGPETQYF; d_gene: NA; j_gene: TRBJ2-5; abundance: NA; v_gene: TRBV18
CDR3nt: TGTGCCAGCAGCTTAAACCCGGGAGACTCTGGAAACACCATATATTTT; CDR3aa: CASSLNPGDSGNTIYF; d_gene: NA; j_gene: TRBJ1-3; abundance: many; v_gene: TRBV7-2
CDR3nt: TGTGCCAGCAGCTTAGATTGGGGGAGCAATCAGCCCCAGCATTTT; CDR3aa: CASSLDWGSNQPQHF; d_gene: NA; j_gene: TRBJ1-5; abundance: few; v_gene: TRBV7-2
CDR3nt: TGCAGCGTTGAACTCGCGGGAGTCTACGAGCAGTACTTC; CDR3aa: CSVELAGVYEQYF; d_gene: TRBD2; j_gene: TRBJ2-7; abundance: few; v_gene: TRBV29-1
CDR3nt: TGTGCCAGCAGTTACGAGGGAAAGGGATCACCCCTCCACTTT; CDR3aa: CASSYEGKGSPLHF; d_gene: NA; j_gene: TRBJ1-6; abundance: NA; v_gene: TRBV6-5
CDR3nt: TGTGCCAGCCGGATAAGTCAGGGACAGGGAAACACCATATATTTT; CDR3aa: CASRISQGQGNTIYF; d_gene: TRBD1; j_gene: TRBJ1-3; abundance: few; v_gene: TRBV6-5
CDR3nt: TGCAGCGTCGTGAAGGGCCAAGAGACCCAGTACTTC; CDR3aa: CSVVKGQETQYF; d_gene: NA; j_gene: TRBJ2-5; abundance: few; v_gene: TRBV29-1
CDR3nt: TGTGCCAGCAGTGAAGACTACGAGCAGTACTTC; CDR3aa: CASSEDYEQYF; d_gene: NA; j_gene: TRBJ2-7; abundance: NA; v_gene: TRBV6-1
CDR3nt: TGTGCCAGCAGTTTATCTGGCGGGAGGACCTACAATGAGCAGTTCTTC; CDR3aa: CASSLSGGRTYNEQFF; d_gene: TRBD2; j_gene: TRBJ2-1; abundance: NA; v_gene: TRBV28
CDR3nt: TGTGCCAGCAGTTACGGAGACAGGGAGCCCCAGCATTTT; CDR3aa: CASSYGDREPQHF; d_gene: TRBD1; j_gene: TRBJ1-5; abundance: NA; v_gene: TRBV6-5
CDR3nt: TGTGCCTGGAGCGCCTCGGGGCAGGGGGACACTGAAGCTTTCTTT; CDR3aa: CAWSASGQGDTEAFF; d_gene: TRBD1; j_gene: TRBJ1-1; abundance: few; v_gene: TRBV30
CDR3nt: TGTGCCAGCTCACCAAAGGCCGGGAGCTACGAGCAGTACTTC; CDR3aa: CASSPKAGSYEQYF; d_gene: NA; j_gene: TRBJ2-7; abundance: NA; v_gene: TRBV18
CDR3nt: TGTGCCAGCAGTTGGCAAGCAGGGAACACTGAAGCTTTCTTT; CDR3aa: CASSWQAGNTEAFF; d_gene: NA; j_gene: TRBJ1-1; abundance: few; v_gene: TRBV7-2
CDR3nt: TGTGCCAGCAGCTTAAGCCGGAACCGAAGGGAGACCCAGTACTTC; CDR3aa: CASSLSRNRRETQYF; d_gene: NA; j_gene: TRBJ2-5; abundance: NA; v_gene: TRBV11-2
CDR3nt: TGTGCCAGCAGTGAGCCAGGCCCACTGGCGGCTACGCAGTATTTT; CDR3aa: CASSEPGPLAATQYF; d_gene: NA; j_gene: TRBJ2-3; abundance: NA; v_gene: TRBV25-1
CDR3nt: TGTGCCAGCAGCTTAACGCTGGGTGGACGGAACACCGGGGAGCTGTTTTTT; CDR3aa: CASSLTLGGRNTGELFF; d_gene: NA; j_gene: TRBJ2-2; abundance: few; v_gene: TRBV7-2
CDR3nt: TGTGCCAGCAGCTTGGCCGGCGGGGGGAGGCACATTCAGTACTTC; CDR3aa: CASSLAGGGRHIQYF; d_gene: TRBD2; j_gene: TRBJ2-4; abundance: few; v_gene: TRBV5-4
CDR3nt: TGCAGCGTTGACAGGGGGCTCGACGAGCAGTACTTC; CDR3aa: CSVDRGLDEQYF; d_gene: TRBD1; j_gene: TRBJ2-7; abundance: few; v_gene: TRBV29-1
CDR3nt: TGCGCCAGCAGCCCTCTCGGAACAGTCAATGAGCAGTTCTTC; CDR3aa: CASSPLGTVNEQFF; d_gene: NA; j_gene: TRBJ2-1; abundance: NA; v_gene: TRBV4-3
CDR3nt: TGTGCCAGCAGCGAACAGCGGGGGACAGATACGCAGTATTTT; CDR3aa: CASSEQRGTDTQYF; d_gene: TRBD2; j_gene: TRBJ2-3; abundance: once; v_gene: TRBV9
CDR3nt: TGTGCCAGCAGCTGGGGGCGCGGGAACACTGAAGCTTTCTTT; CDR3aa: CASSWGRGNTEAFF; d_gene: NA; j_gene: TRBJ1-1; abundance: NA; v_gene: TRBV5-8
CDR3nt: TGTGCCAGCAGCTACCACGGGACGTCGTGGGAGCAGTACTTC; CDR3aa: CASSYHGTSWEQYF; d_gene: NA; j_gene: TRBJ2-7; abundance: few; v_gene: TRBV7-2
CDR3nt: TGCGCCAGCAGCTTGGGGCTAGCGGGGGACACAGATACGCAGTATTTT; CDR3aa: CASSLGLAGDTDTQYF; d_gene: TRBD2; j_gene: TRBJ2-3; abundance: NA; v_gene: TRBV5-1
CDR3nt: TGTGCCAGCAGCCCTAGCGGGAGAAGGGACACCGGGGAGCTGTTTTTT; CDR3aa: CASSPSGRRDTGELFF; d_gene: TRBD2; j_gene: TRBJ2-2; abundance: many; v_gene: TRBV5-6
CDR3nt: TGTGCCAGCAGCCCTACTAGCGGGAGAGGGAATGAGCAGTTCTTC; CDR3aa: CASSPTSGRGNEQFF; d_gene: TRBD2; j_gene: TRBJ2-1; abundance: NA; v_gene: TRBV28
CDR3nt: TGCAGTGCTAGAAGGTTCAATGAGCAGTTCTTC; CDR3aa: CSARRFNEQFF; d_gene: NA; j_gene: TRBJ2-1; abundance: few; v_gene: TRBV20-1
CDR3nt: TGTGCCTGGTCCCCCGGGGGGGCCGGTAATGAGCAGTTCTTC; CDR3aa: CAWSPGGAGNEQFF; d_gene: TRBD2; j_gene: TRBJ2-1; abundance: NA; v_gene: TRBV30
CDR3nt: TGTGCCAGCTCAAGATCGGGTAACAATGAGCAGTTCTTC; CDR3aa: CASSRSGNNEQFF; d_gene: NA; j_gene: TRBJ2-1; abundance: many; v_gene: TRBV6-5
CDR3nt: TGTGCCAGCTCACAGACAAGGGACAATGAGCAGTTCTTC; CDR3aa: CASSQTRDNEQFF; d_gene: NA; j_gene: TRBJ2-1; abundance: once; v_gene: TRBV18
CDR3nt: TGTGCCAGCAGCTTGGCGGGCCGCACCGGGGAGCTGTTTTTT; CDR3aa: CASSLAGRTGELFF; d_gene: NA; j_gene: TRBJ2-2; abundance: NA; v_gene: TRBV7-2
CDR3nt: TGCGCCAGCAGCTCGACTAGCGGCTCCTACAATGAGCAGTTCTTC; CDR3aa: CASSSTSGSYNEQFF; d_gene: TRBD2; j_gene: TRBJ2-1; abundance: few; v_gene: TRBV5-1
CDR3nt: TGTGCCTGGACCGAGGACAGGGGGTATGGCTACACCTTC; CDR3aa: CAWTEDRGYGYTF; d_gene: TRBD1; j_gene: TRBJ1-2; abundance: NA; v_gene: TRBV30
CDR3nt: TGTGCCTGGAAAAGGGGAAATGCCGACTATGGCTACACCTTC; CDR3aa: CAWKRGNADYGYTF; d_gene: NA; j_gene: TRBJ1-2; abundance: few; v_gene: TRBV30